One sample yielded the 20 T cell receptor beta chains listed below, sequenced in a study of blood T cell repertoires in COVID-19. Using immunoSEQ multiplex PCR, the repertoire was profiled, and TCRdb retains in-frame clones only, with some absent. The repertoire holds under 300,000 clones, 88% seen once, with over 2.5% in the top ten. The specimen was PBMCs or T cells enriched from blood (not recorded which). The receptors come from a middle-aged woman who had been exposed to COVID-19.

The V and J genes are TRBV29-1 and TRBJ2-7; TRBD2 matches at 7 bases. The CDR3 runs to 16 residues. V gave up 3 bases and J gave up 1 base; unmatched junction bases: 12. Germline CDR1 is SQVTM and CDR2 is ANQGSEA. CDR3 DNA: TGCAGCGTTGAGTTCCCTCCTAGCGGCGCATCCTACGAGCAGTACTTC. It yields the protein CSVEFPPSGASYEQYF.

The J gene is TRBJ1-5, the V gene TRBV6-2 or TRBV6-3; 7 bases fit TRBD1. Per germline, CDR1 MNHEY and CDR2 SVGEGT. CDR3 size: 16 residues. The V gene end was trimmed by 0 bases and the J gene end by 6 bases; junction bases not matched to a gene: 8. CDR3 loop: CASSYSKGAWGQPQHF. For the CDR3, the DNA is TGTGCCAGCAGTTACTCGAAGGGGGCATGGGGTCAGCCCCAGCATTTT.

The rearrangement uses TRBV29-1 and TRBJ2-3, with D possibly matching TRBD1 (5 bases). The CDR3 spans 18 residues. Trimming shortened V by 0 bases and J by 0 bases, and 19 bases separated the two germline ends. Germline V gives CDR1 SQVTM, CDR2 ANQGSEA. The CDR3 region is CSVEEDIIRPNSTDTQYF. The CDR3 bases are TGCAGCGTTGAAGAGGACATAATAAGGCCAAATAGCACAGATACGCAGTATTTT.

The CDR3 spells CASSFSGPTDTQYF. For the CDR3, the DNA is TGTGCCAGCAGTTTCAGCGGACCCACAGATACGCAGTATTTT. The J gene is TRBJ2-3, the V gene TRBV7-2, with D possibly matching TRBD2 (5 bases). The length of the CDR3 is 14 residues. Trimming took off 6 bases at V and 2 bases at J, with 12 bases between the two ends. Germline assignment: CDR1 SGHTA and CDR2 FQGNSA.

J is TRBJ1-5 and V is TRBV5-1; 10 bases align to TRBD1. The J segment lost 9 bases and the V segment lost 4 bases, leaving 7 bases of the junction unmatched. The CDR3 sequence is 14 residues long. Germline V lookup: CDR1 SGHRS, CDR2 YFSETQ. The CDR3 coding sequence is TGCGCCAGCAGCGGTGGGACAGGGGAAACGCCCCAGCATTTT. Translating gives CASSGGTGETPQHF.

The V gene is TRBV10-1, the J gene TRBJ2-1; 9 nucleotides agree with TRBD2. CDR3 length: 21 residues. The germline V gene encodes CDR1 WNHNN and CDR2 SYGVQD (reference sequence). The trim removed 0 bases at V and 0 bases at J, leaving 15 bases unmatched. The CDR3 reads CASSESNGLAPTDRSYNEQFF. The DNA for the CDR3 is TGCGCCAGCAGTGAGTCGAATGGACTAGCGCCGACCGACCGCTCCTACAATGAGCAGTTCTTC.

This rearrangement joins TRBV5-4 to TRBJ2-5, with TRBD1 identical over 7 bases. This CDR3 has 16 residues. Germline CDR1 is SGHNT and CDR2 is YYREEE (reference sequence). Losses at the gene ends were 4 bases for V and 3 bases for J; bases not matched to a gene: 12. The CDR3 loop reads CASSPSAQTGEETQYF. The CDR3 coding sequence is TGTGCCAGCAGCCCCTCGGCTCAAACAGGGGAAGAGACCCAGTACTTC.

The chain uses TRBV18 and TRBJ2-7, with 9 bases identical to TRBD1. V lost 6 bases, J lost 1 base, and 4 bases stayed unmatched. This CDR3 contains 14 residues. The germline gives CDR1 KGHSH, CDR2 LQKENI. CDR3 loop: CASSPGTGSYEQYV. For the CDR3, the DNA is TGTGCCAGCTCTCCCGGGACAGGGTCCTACGAGCAGTACGTC.

The chain is built from TRBV3-1 (or the pseudogene TRBV3-2) and TRBJ2-5, with TRBD2 matching 10 bases. CDR3 length: 17 amino acids. Trimming removed 0 bases from V and 6 bases from J; junction bases left unmatched: 10. Germline-derived CDR1 and CDR2 are LGHDT and YNNKEL (reference sequence). The CDR3 spells CASSQDLTSGELKTQYF. The DNA of the CDR3 is TGTGCCAGCAGCCAAGATCTAACTAGCGGGGAGCTAAAGACCCAGTACTTC.

The chain couples TRBV13 to TRBJ1-3; weak D call: TRBD1 (6 bases). Trimming shortened V by 2 bases and J by 1 base, and 15 bases separated the two germline ends. Per germline, CDR1 PRHDT and CDR2 FYEKMQ (reference sequence). The CDR3 is made up of 17 amino acids. The CDR3 DNA sequence: TGTGCCAGCAGCTTAATATCGGACAGCCTTTCTGGAAACACCATATATTTT. As protein: CASSLISDSLSGNTIYF.

This clone was detected only once. The gene calls are TRBV2 and TRBJ1-2; the D gene is possibly TRBD1 (5 bases). Germline values: CDR1 SNHLY, CDR2 FYNNEI. The ends were cut back, 10 bases at V and 3 bases at J, with 18 bases in the middle. The length of the CDR3 is 14 residues. In nucleotides, the CDR3 is TGTGCCACCCGAACGGGGGGGGGACACTATGGCTACACCTTC. It codes for CATRTGGGHYGYTF.

J is TRBJ2-7 and V is TRBV6-1, with D perhaps matching TRBD2 (6 bases). The germline CDR1 and CDR2 sequences are MNHNS and SASEGT. This CDR3 has 17 residues. V lost 4 bases and J 0 bases, leaving 19 bases between the germline ends. Here the CDR3 reads CASSGNSGGAVSYEQYF. The CDR3 region has the DNA TGTGCCAGCAGTGGGAATAGCGGTGGGGCAGTCTCCTACGAGCAGTACTTC.

The CDR3, as DNA: TGTGCCAGCAGTGAGATAACAGGGGGCTCCTACGAGCAGTACTTC. Protein sequence: CASSEITGGSYEQYF. The chain has TRBV2 and TRBJ2-7, with TRBD1 matching over 8 bases. CDR1 is SNHLY and CDR2 is FYNNEI in the germline V gene. The CDR3 is 15 residues long. V trimming: 3 bases; J trimming: 0 bases; junction bases outside the gene matches: 4.

The chain couples TRBV25-1 to TRBJ1-1; TRBD1 might be the D (6 bases). Germline V gives CDR1 MGHDK, CDR2 SYGVNS. This CDR3 has 14 residues. Trimming removed 6 bases at V and 8 bases at J, with 19 bases between. As DNA, the CDR3 is TGTGCCAGCAGCCCCTTCACGGAGGGGGGGGAAGCTTTCTTT. It codes for CASSPFTEGGEAFF.

This clone has a single count. The chain is built from TRBV28 and TRBJ1-4; no clear D gene. Germline CDR1 reads MDHEN; CDR2 reads SYDVKM. The CDR3 is 12 residues long. Trimming removed 4 bases from V and 8 bases from J, with 8 bases in between. The CDR3 here is CASSSLTEKLFF. CDR3 nucleotide sequence: TGTGCCAGCAGTTCGTTAACAGAAAAACTGTTTTTT.

V gene TRBV11-3 combines with J gene TRBJ2-1; 10 nucleotides line up with TRBD1. The CDR3 has 17 residues. The germline V gene encodes CDR1 SGHNT and CDR2 YENEEA. The V segment lost 5 bases and the J segment 7 bases; nucleotides outside the gene matches: 14. CDR3 protein: CASSLVVVTGGNNEQFF. DNA for the CDR3: TGTGCCAGCAGCCTAGTAGTCGTGACAGGGGGCAATAATGAGCAGTTCTTC.

V and J are TRBV6-6 and TRBJ1-3, with D unclear. V lost 7 bases, J lost 0 bases, and 7 bases lay in between. CDR1 is MNHNY, CDR2 SVGAGI, per germline (reference sequence). The CDR3 has 13 residues. CDR3 protein: CASIPSSGNTIYF. The CDR3 DNA follows: TGTGCCAGCATACCCAGCTCTGGAAACACCATATATTTT.

The gene calls are TRBV12-3 or TRBV12-4 and TRBJ2-2; weak D call: TRBD2 (5 bases). This CDR3 region has 9 residues. Trimming stripped 9 bases from V and 14 bases from J, with 10 bases between. This CDR3 is CASGSTLFF. The CDR3 DNA reads as TGTGCCAGTGGGAGCACACTGTTTTTT.

This clone was observed a handful of times. The genes are TRBV24-1 and TRBJ2-2; D is perhaps TRBD1 (5 bases). The CDR3 covers 13 residues. V shed 8 bases and J shed 1 base, with 7 bases lying between them. The germline V gene has CDR1 KGHDR and CDR2 SFDVKD. The CDR3 sequence: CATIGQNTGELFF. In nucleotides, the CDR3 is TGTGCCACCATCGGACAGAACACCGGGGAGCTGTTTTTT.

This rearrangement joins TRBV19 to TRBJ2-7; D is perhaps TRBD2 (6 bases). This CDR3 has 14 amino acids. Germline V CDR1 and CDR2: LNHDA, SQIVND (reference sequence). V lost 9 bases to trimming and J lost 0 bases, with 15 bases between them. In DNA form, the CDR3 reads TGTGCCAGGGGATTAGGGAGGAGCTCCTACGAGCAGTACTTC. Translation: CARGLGRSSYEQYF.